Following are 24 T cell receptor beta chains from one sample sequenced in a study of Ad26.COV2.S vaccination and SARS-CoV-2 variants. Treatment: about 20 received Ad26.COV2.S at low or high dose, single or two shots; several received placebo; per-sample allocation not given. Sampling occurred on day 63 after the first vaccine or placebo injection. The repertoire was sequenced with immunoSEQ multiplex PCR; TCRdb's copy has only in-frame clones and lacks some. This sample has roughly 300,000 clones; about 85% occur once, and the top ten carry 5.5% to 7%. This specimen was peripheral blood, taken in a trial of Ad26.COV2.S vaccine versus placebo. The receptors derive from a person between 18 and 59 years old who received the Ad26.COV2.S COVID-19 vaccine or a placebo.

The genes are TRBV7-9 and TRBJ2-4; D is unclear. Trimming removed 1 base from V and 2 bases from J, with 6 bases in between. Germline V CDR1 and CDR2: SEHNR, FQNEAQ (reference sequence). CDR3 length: 14 residues. The CDR3, as DNA: TGTGCCAGCAGCTTAGAAAGGACCAAAAACATTCAGTACTTC. It yields the protein CASSLERTKNIQYF.

V is TRBV6-2 or TRBV6-3 and J is TRBJ2-7, with 9 positions matching TRBD2. Germline CDR1 and CDR2: MNHEY and SVGEGT. The J segment lost 5 bases and the V segment lost 4 bases, leaving 12 bases of the junction unmatched. The CDR3 sequence is 16 residues long. In DNA form, the CDR3 reads TGTGCCAGCAGTTTAACAGCCGGGACTAGCCGTCACGAGCAGTACTTC. This translates into CASSLTAGTSRHEQYF.

This CDR3 is CASSFGLAGETQYF. The CDR3 DNA sequence: TGTGCCAGCAGTTTCGGACTGGCCGGGGAGACCCAGTACTTC. V and J are TRBV6-4 and TRBJ2-5; D might be TRBD2 (5 bases). CDR1 MRHNA and CDR2 SNTAGT come from the germline V gene. V lost 5 bases to trimming and J lost 5 bases, with 15 bases between them. CDR3 length: 14 amino acids.

CDR3 bases: TGTGCCAGCAGTGAGGGGGAGGGAGGTAACTATGGCTACACCTTC. Its protein product is CASSEGEGGNYGYTF. V gene TRBV2 combines with J gene TRBJ1-2; D may be TRBD1 (5 bases). The CDR3 has 15 residues. The V and J ends lost 3 bases and 1 base respectively, with 12 bases between them. Germline CDR1 and CDR2: SNHLY and FYNNEI.

This clone came up once. The chain links TRBV10-2 to TRBJ2-1, with 8 bases aligning to TRBD1. Trimming cost V 6 bases and J 9 bases; bases outside gene matches: 7. The CDR3 is 13 residues long. The germline V gene has CDR1 WSHSY and CDR2 SAAADI. The CDR3 DNA sequence: TGCGCCAGCAGCGGACAGGGTGGGACTGAGCAGTTCTTC. This gives the protein CASSGQGGTEQFF.

The chain joins TRBV6-5 to TRBJ2-4; D is perhaps TRBD1 (5 bases). Trimming pared 8 bases from V and 1 base from J, leaving 9 bases between. CDR3 length: 13 residues. Germline V gene data show CDR1 as MNHEY and CDR2 as SVGAGI. The CDR3 loop reads CASVKGAKNIQYF. In DNA, the CDR3 is TGTGCCAGCGTAAAGGGGGCCAAAAACATTCAGTACTTC.

This chain connects TRBV18 to TRBJ1-3; D might be TRBD1 (6 bases). Per the germline V gene, CDR1 is KGHSH and CDR2 is LQKENI. Trimming took off 2 bases at V and 4 bases at J, with 15 bases between the two ends. CDR3 length equals 16 residues. The CDR3 is CASSPVRGAEGNTIYF. In nucleotides, the CDR3 is TGTGCCAGCTCACCAGTCCGGGGGGCAGAAGGAAACACCATATATTTT.

The CDR3 spells CASSPIAGVELFF. In DNA form, the CDR3 reads TGTGCCAGCAGCCCGATCGCGGGAGTGGAGCTGTTTTTT. This sequence joins TRBV7-9 and TRBJ2-2; 7 bases are a match to TRBD2. The CDR3 totals 13 residues. CDR1 and CDR2 (germline): SEHNR, FQNEAQ (reference sequence). The V and J ends lost 5 bases and 10 bases, in that order; junction bases with no gene match: 7.

The chain employs TRBV9 and TRBJ2-2, with a weak D call TRBD1 (6 bases). This CDR3 comprises 15 residues. V was clipped by 6 bases and J by 3 bases, with 15 bases between them. CDR1 and CDR2 from the germline V gene are SGDLS and YYNGEE. The DNA for the CDR3 is TGTGCCAGCACCCCTCAGGGGCGGGACACCGGGGAGCTGTTTTTT. This translates into CASTPQGRDTGELFF.

This clone came up once. The CDR3 DNA is TGTGCCAGCTGGTCCGGGACAGGGCATGGCTACACCTTC. This translates into CASWSGTGHGYTF. V gene TRBV6-6 combines with J gene TRBJ1-2; 9 bases are a match to TRBD1. CDR1 and CDR2 (germline): MNHNY, SVGAGI (reference sequence). CDR3 length: 13 amino acids. V shed 8 bases, J shed 6 bases, and the junction held 7 bases outside the gene matches.

The chain combines TRBV24-1 with TRBJ1-6; 7 bases align to TRBD1. Germline V gene sequence: CDR1 KGHDR, CDR2 SFDVKD. The CDR3 sequence is 19 residues long. With 5 bases clipped from V and 0 bases from J, the junction kept 12 bases outside the gene matches. This CDR3 is CATSVAQGPEGSYNSPLHF. CDR3 in DNA: TGTGCCACCAGTGTAGCACAGGGGCCCGAGGGCTCCTATAATTCACCCCTCCACTTT.

The chain recombines TRBV30 with TRBJ1-6, with a possible D match to TRBD1 (6 bases). CDR1 and CDR2 (germline): GTSNPN, SVGIG (reference sequence). Between the trimmed V and J ends, which lost 5 bases and 0 bases, there was a span of 11 bases. The CDR3 totals 15 residues. CDR3 DNA: TGTGCCTGGGTCCAGGACAGCTCCTATAATTCACCCCTCCACTTT. It codes for CAWVQDSSYNSPLHF.

This chain links TRBV15 with TRBJ1-2; D is undetermined. This CDR3 contains 15 residues. The germline V and J ends were trimmed by 0 bases and 7 bases, with 15 bases remaining between them. CDR1 and CDR2 from the germline V gene are LNHNV and YYDKDF (reference sequence). CDR3 coding DNA: TGTGCCACCAGCAGAGATATAGGCCGAGCGGGTGGCTACACCTTC. Translation gives CATSRDIGRAGGYTF. Variable domain in full (rest from reference TRBV15 and TRBJ1-2): DAMVIQNPRYQVTQFGKPVTLSCSQTLNHNVMYWYQQKSSQAPKLLFHYYDKDFNNEADTPDNFQSRRPNTSFCFLDIRSPGLGDTAMYLCATSRDIGRAGGYTFGSGTRLTVV.

This clone was observed a single time. The chain combines TRBV3-1 (or the pseudogene TRBV3-2) with TRBJ1-6, with 11 bases lining up with TRBD1. The CDR3 is 14 amino acids. After removal of 4 bases from V and 13 bases from J, the junction contained 6 bases not matched to a gene. CDR1 and CDR2 (germline): LGHDT, YNNKEL (reference sequence). The CDR3: CASSRRDRGVPLHF. In DNA form, the CDR3 reads TGTGCCAGCAGCCGCCGGGACAGGGGGGTGCCCCTCCACTTT.

The chain has TRBV5-1 and TRBJ2-3; 8 bases agree with TRBD2. The trim removed 0 bases at V and 4 bases at J, leaving 1 base unmatched. Germline CDR1 is SGHRS and CDR2 is YFSETQ. The CDR3 consists of 14 residues. CDR3 sequence (DNA): TGCGCCAGCAGCTTGGAGCGGGAGTCAGATACGCAGTATTTT. Translating it yields CASSLERESDTQYF.

V and J are TRBV28 and TRBJ2-1; 7 bases are shared with TRBD1. V dropped 3 bases and J dropped 13; count of bases not matched to a gene: 6. The CDR3 runs to 12 residues. In germline, CDR1 is MDHEN, CDR2 SYDVKM. CDR3 DNA: TGTGCCAGCAGTTTGTCCGGGACAGTCCAGTTCTTC. This encodes CASSLSGTVQFF.

V and J are TRBV27 and TRBJ1-6; 7 bases map to TRBD1. The CDR3 runs 17 residues. Germline CDR1 reads MNHEY; CDR2 reads SMNVEV (reference sequence). The J segment lost 2 bases and the V segment lost 0 bases, leaving 4 bases of the junction unmatched. CDR3 loop: CASSLSDRAAYNSPLHF. The CDR3 coding sequence is TGTGCCAGCAGTTTATCCGACAGGGCTGCCTATAATTCACCCCTCCACTTT.

The gene calls are TRBV4-2 and TRBJ2-7, with 7 positions matching TRBD2. The CDR3 runs to 16 residues. Unmatched junction bases numbered 6, after V lost 0 bases and J lost 1 base. CDR1 is LGHNA, CDR2 YNFKEQ, per germline. This CDR3 reads CASSQDHGGGSYEQYF. The CDR3, as DNA: TGTGCCAGCAGCCAAGATCATGGGGGGGGGTCCTACGAGCAGTACTTC.

The chain carries TRBV28 and TRBJ1-3, with D perhaps matching TRBD1 (6 bases). This CDR3 has 13 amino acids. Germline V gene sequence: CDR1 MDHEN, CDR2 SYDVKM. V dropped 9 bases and J dropped 2 bases, with 11 bases sitting between them. The CDR3 bases are TGTGCCAGTTACAGGGAGCCTGGAAACACCATATATTTT. Translated: CASYREPGNTIYF. Complete variable domain (other parts from reference TRBV28 and TRBJ1-3): DVKVTQSSRYLVKRTGEKVFLECVQDMDHENMFWYRQDPGLGLRLIYFSYDVKMKEKGDIPEGYSVSREKKERFSLILESASTNQTSMYLCASYREPGNTIYFGEGSWLTVV.

The chain recombines TRBV10-3 with TRBJ1-6, with TRBD1 as a possible D gene (6 bases). CDR1 is ENHRY, CDR2 SYGVKD, per germline. V lost 3 bases to trimming and J lost 0 bases, with 9 bases between them. The CDR3 is 16 amino acids. The CDR3 DNA follows: TGTGCCATCAGTGAACCCAGGGGCTCCTATAATTCACCCCTCCACTTT. Amino acids: CAISEPRGSYNSPLHF.

The CDR3 bases are TGTGCCACCCAAGTAGGGGCGCAGAGCAATCAGCCCCAGCATTTT. This sequence encodes CATQVGAQSNQPQHF. The chain recombines TRBV6-5 with TRBJ1-5, with D perhaps matching TRBD1 (5 bases). The CDR3 totals 15 residues. The germline CDR1 and CDR2 sequences are MNHEY and SVGAGI. Trimming cost V 10 bases and J 1 base, with 17 bases left between them.

The V call is TRBV19, the J call TRBJ2-1, with TRBD2 matching over 7 bases. Trimming cost V 5 bases and J 3 bases; bases outside gene matches: 10. Germline lookup yields CDR1 LNHDA and CDR2 SQIVND (reference sequence). This CDR3 contains 16 residues. The CDR3 region has the DNA TGTGCCAGTAGTTCCTCGGGGAGGGTCGGCTACAATGAGCAGTTCTTC. Translating gives CASSSSGRVGYNEQFF.

The genes are TRBV28 and TRBJ1-5, with 9 bases aligning to TRBD1. V lost 6 bases, J lost 5 bases, and 11 bases stayed unmatched. The CDR3 contains 16 residues. Germline CDR1 is MDHEN and CDR2 is SYDVKM. The CDR3 sequence is CASRPTGTGSHQPQHF. For the CDR3, the DNA is TGTGCCAGCAGGCCAACCGGGACAGGGTCGCATCAGCCCCAGCATTTT. The whole variable domain, filled in from reference TRBV28 and TRBJ1-5, reads DVKVTQSSRYLVKRTGEKVFLECVQDMDHENMFWYRQDPGLGLRLIYFSYDVKMKEKGDIPEGYSVSREKKERFSLILESASTNQTSMYLCASRPTGTGSHQPQHFGDGTRLSIL.

This chain joins TRBV10-3 and TRBJ2-1; D is unresolved. The CDR3 spans 15 residues. Trimming took off 0 bases at V and 14 bases at J, with 20 bases between the two ends. Germline V gene sequence: CDR1 ENHRY, CDR2 SYGVKD. In DNA, the CDR3 is TGTGCCATCAGTGAGTCCAGAGGTAAAAGGCTAGTTAAGTTCTTC. Protein sequence: CAISESRGKRLVKFF.